The 25 T cell receptor beta chains given below trace back to one sample, sequenced in a study of blood T cell repertoires in COVID-19. Sequencing was performed with immunoSEQ multiplex PCR; in TCRdb, only in-frame clones are kept and a portion is missing. The top ten clones hold about 25% of a sample with fewer than 60,000 clones, more than 65% of them seen once. The specimen was peripheral blood. These receptors all come from a human donor in a cohort sampled during active COVID-19.

V and J are TRBV5-1 and TRBJ1-4, with TRBD1 matching 8 bases. The length of the CDR3 is 14 residues. V lost 4 bases, J lost 8 bases, and 7 bases stayed unmatched. CDR1 SGHRS and CDR2 YFSETQ come from the germline V gene. In DNA form, the CDR3 reads TGCGCCAGCAGCCGGGGACAGGCCGGGGAAAAACTGTTTTTT. Its translation is CASSRGQAGEKLFF.

The gene calls are TRBV27 and TRBJ1-2, with D possibly matching TRBD1 (6 bases). The CDR3 spans 14 residues. CDR1 and CDR2 (germline): MNHEY, SMNVEV (reference sequence). The V end was cut by 6 bases, the J end by 4 bases, with 15 bases between. For the CDR3, the DNA is TGTGCCAGCAGACCCCTACAGGGTGGCTATGGCTACACCTTC. Its protein is CASRPLQGGYGYTF.

This clone appeared a single time. This CDR3 is CASSWGQGARGEKLFF. CDR3 sequence (DNA): TGTGCCAGCAGCTGGGGACAGGGGGCGCGAGGTGAAAAACTGTTTTTT. The rearrangement uses TRBV11-2 and TRBJ1-4, with TRBD1 matching 12 bases. The CDR3 runs to 16 residues. V was clipped by 4 bases and J by 7 bases; unmatched bases: 7. Per the germline V gene, CDR1 is SGHAT and CDR2 is FQNNGV.

V and J are TRBV2 and TRBJ2-5; D remains ambiguous. This CDR3 region has 11 residues. Germline V gene lookup returns CDR1 SNHLY and CDR2 FYNNEI. Deletions cut 2 bases from V and 5 bases from J, with 3 bases between. The CDR3 here is CASSESETQYF. Written as DNA, the CDR3 is TGTGCCAGCAGTGAAAGCGAGACCCAGTACTTC.

The rearrangement uses TRBV25-1 and TRBJ1-4, with D tentatively TRBD1 (6 bases). Germline CDR1 MGHDK, CDR2 SYGVNS. The germline V and J ends were trimmed by 0 bases and 7 bases, with 12 bases remaining between them. This CDR3 spans 15 amino acids. CDR3 loop: CASSEYWGLGEKLFF. In DNA, the CDR3 is TGTGCCAGCAGTGAATACTGGGGGCTAGGTGAAAAACTGTTTTTT.

V is TRBV28 and J is TRBJ1-2, with 8 bases lining up with TRBD1. V dropped 6 bases and J dropped 4; count of bases not matched to a gene: 4. Germline assignment: CDR1 MDHEN and CDR2 SYDVKM. This CDR3 is 13 amino acids long. The CDR3 sequence is CASRLTGVYGYTF. The DNA for the CDR3 is TGTGCCAGCAGATTGACAGGGGTCTATGGCTACACCTTC.

This clone was observed a handful of times. The chain carries TRBV27 and TRBJ2-1, with TRBD2 matching over 9 bases. The CDR3 runs 14 residues. CDR1 and CDR2 from the germline V gene are MNHEY and SMNVEV (reference sequence). Germline trimming cut 6 bases from V and 0 bases from J; bases unmatched to any gene: 0. DNA of the CDR3: TGTGCCAGCAGGCGGGAGGGCTCCTACAATGAGCAGTTCTTC. Protein sequence: CASRREGSYNEQFF.

This clone was seen a single time. CDR3 sequence: CASSYRGAKNIQYF. DNA of the CDR3: TGTGCCAGCAGTTACCGGGGAGCCAAAAACATTCAGTACTTC. V gene TRBV28 combines with J gene TRBJ2-4, with a weak D call TRBD2 (5 bases). The germline V gene has CDR1 MDHEN and CDR2 SYDVKM. The CDR3 extends over 14 amino acids. Trimming removed 4 bases at V and 0 bases at J, with 7 bases between.

This chain links TRBV7-2 with TRBJ2-6, with D uncertain. Trimming removed 3 bases from V and 0 bases from J, with 3 bases in between. Germline V lookup: CDR1 SGHTA, CDR2 FQGNSA. The CDR3 has 14 amino acids. The CDR3 reads CASSFSSGANVLTF. The CDR3 bases are TGTGCCAGCAGCTTCAGCTCTGGGGCCAACGTCCTGACTTTC.

The chain recombines TRBV9 with TRBJ2-2; no definite D call. V was trimmed by 2 bases and J by 4 bases, leaving 6 bases between them. This CDR3 region has 13 residues. Per germline, CDR1 SGDLS and CDR2 YYNGEE. The chain's CDR3 is CASSVRSTGELFF. The CDR3 coding sequence is TGTGCCAGCAGCGTCCGGTCCACCGGGGAGCTGTTTTTT.

The J gene is TRBJ2-3, the V gene TRBV28; D gene ambiguous. Germline values: CDR1 MDHEN, CDR2 SYDVKM. Trimming cost V 10 bases and J 0 bases, with 11 bases left between them. CDR3 length equals 13 residues. In DNA, the CDR3 is TGTGCCACCCGAGCACCTAGCACAGATACGCAGTATTTT. Amino acids: CATRAPSTDTQYF.

This sequence joins TRBV2 and TRBJ2-7; TRBD1 aligns across 7 bases. This CDR3 has 14 residues. V lost 4 bases to trimming and J lost 2 bases; unmatched junction nucleotides: 5. CDR1 SNHLY and CDR2 FYNNEI come from the germline V gene. CDR3 in DNA: TGTGCCAGCAGTGCCGGGACAGAGCCCTACGAGCAGTACTTC. This sequence encodes CASSAGTEPYEQYF.

The chain links TRBV6-1 to TRBJ2-5, with TRBD2 identical over 10 bases. Looked up from germline, CDR1 is MNHNS and CDR2 is SASEGT. V trimming: 2 bases; J trimming: 5 bases; junction bases outside the gene matches: 8. This CDR3 is built from 16 residues. The CDR3 loop reads CASSESVAGGWETQYF. Written as DNA, the CDR3 is TGTGCCAGCAGTGAATCAGTAGCGGGAGGATGGGAGACCCAGTACTTC.

This clone is medium-sized (0.01 to 0.1%). The chain recombines TRBV27 with TRBJ1-4, with D possibly being TRBD1 (6 bases). The CDR3 loop spans 14 amino acids. Trimming took 3 bases from V and 8 from J, leaving 13 bases between them. Per the germline V gene, CDR1 is MNHEY and CDR2 is SMNVEV (reference sequence). The CDR3 DNA reads TGTGCCAGCAGTTTTGGGGGCCAGAGAGAAAAACTGTTTTTT. Translating gives CASSFGGQREKLFF.

The CDR3 DNA is TGTGCCAGCAGCTCCGCGACAGGGGGACGCGGCTACACCTTC. Protein product: CASSSATGGRGYTF. This chain links TRBV5-4 with TRBJ1-2; 9 bases line up with TRBD1. This CDR3 spans 14 amino acids. Germline V gives CDR1 SGHNT, CDR2 YYREEE (reference sequence). Trimming at V came to 3 bases and at J to 8 bases, leaving 8 bases not matched to a gene.

The J gene is TRBJ2-3, the V gene TRBV28; 7 bases agree with TRBD2. V lost 10 bases and J lost 6; bases outside the gene matches: 16. CDR3 length: 15 amino acids. Per germline, CDR1 MDHEN and CDR2 SYDVKM. The CDR3 DNA reads as TGTGCCACCCTGGGGGGAGGGCGAGTCGTGGATACGCAGTATTTT. Translation gives CATLGGGRVVDTQYF.

This clone was seen more than once but under ten times. The chain links TRBV5-1 to TRBJ1-1, with 9 bases identical to TRBD1. Germline lookup yields CDR1 SGHRS and CDR2 YFSETQ. The CDR3 loop spans 18 amino acids. Trimming removed 0 bases from V and 1 base from J; junction bases left unmatched: 10. For the CDR3, the DNA is TGCGCCAGCAGCTTGGCCCCCGGGACAGGGCTCGAGAACACTGAAGCTTTCTTT. Its translation: CASSLAPGTGLENTEAFF.

The sample holds a few counts of this clone. The chain combines TRBV11-2 with TRBJ2-7, with D maybe TRBD2 (5 bases). V was shortened by 2 bases and J by 4 bases, with 9 bases between the two germline ends. The V gene's germline CDR1 is SGHAT and CDR2 FQNNGV. This CDR3 is 13 amino acids long. Written as DNA, the CDR3 is TGTGCCAGCAGCTTACAATCGGGGTACGAGCAGTACTTC. Translated: CASSLQSGYEQYF.

The rearrangement uses TRBV7-8 and TRBJ2-1; a weak D match, TRBD1 (5 bases). Trimming removed 5 bases at V and 3 bases at J, with 17 bases between. The CDR3 covers 16 residues. Germline V gene sequence: CDR1 SGHVS, CDR2 FQNEAQ. The CDR3 DNA sequence: TGTGCCAGCAGCCCCGTGGCCGACAGCCGCTACAATGAGCAGTTCTTC. Protein product: CASSPVADSRYNEQFF.

The chain has TRBV27 and TRBJ2-7, with no clear D. Deletions cut 0 bases from V and 3 bases from J, with 6 bases between. Germline V gene sequence: CDR1 MNHEY, CDR2 SMNVEV (reference sequence). The CDR3 is made up of 13 amino acids. CDR3 coding DNA: TGTGCCAGCAGTTTATCGCCCAGCTACGAGCAGTACTTC. This sequence encodes CASSLSPSYEQYF.

V is TRBV9 and J is TRBJ2-2; the D gene is possibly TRBD1 (5 bases). CDR3 length equals 16 residues. CDR1 is SGDLS, CDR2 YYNGEE, per germline. Between the trimmed V and J ends, which lost 5 bases and 0 bases, there was a span of 14 bases. Here the CDR3 reads CASSEGARPNTGELFF. The CDR3 coding sequence is TGTGCCAGCAGTGAAGGGGCCAGGCCGAACACCGGGGAGCTGTTTTTT.

CDR3 amino acids: CASSLGLGRETQYF. CDR3 in DNA: TGTGCCAGCAGCCTCGGTTTAGGGAGGGAGACCCAGTACTTC. The J gene is TRBJ2-5, the V gene TRBV11-3, with D possibly being TRBD2 (6 bases). From germline, CDR1 is SGHNT and CDR2 YENEEA. V lost 5 bases to trimming and J lost 5 bases, with 15 bases between them. This CDR3 has 14 residues.

The V call is TRBV7-8, the J call TRBJ1-1, with 8 positions matching TRBD1. The CDR3 has 14 residues. Germline V CDR1 and CDR2: SGHVS, FQNEAQ. V shed 1 base and J 7 bases; nucleotides not matched to a gene: 5. The CDR3 bases are TGTGCCAGCAGCTTAGAGGGACAGGCGATTGAAGCTTTCTTT. It specifies CASSLEGQAIEAFF.

The count of this clone is one. V gene TRBV6-2 or TRBV6-3 combines with J gene TRBJ2-2; D not resolved. There are 15 residues in the CDR3. V gave up 5 bases and J gave up 4 bases, with 14 bases separating them. In germline, CDR1 is MNHEY, CDR2 SVGEGT. CDR3 sequence: CASSPPQLSTGELFF. The CDR3 DNA is TGTGCCAGCAGTCCCCCACAATTAAGCACCGGGGAGCTGTTTTTT.

This chain links TRBV7-8 with TRBJ1-2, with 7 bases matching TRBD1. This CDR3 is 14 amino acids long. Germline V CDR1 and CDR2: SGHVS, FQNEAQ. V lost 6 bases, J lost 2 bases, and 6 bases stayed unmatched. The CDR3 here is CASRPGTVNYGYTF. CDR3 coding DNA: TGTGCCAGCAGGCCCGGGACAGTAAACTATGGCTACACCTTC.